The entry that follows covers one T cell receptor beta chain sequence. The table came from immunoSEQ multiplex PCR; TCRdb's copy has only in-frame clones and leaves some out. The sample lists some 300,000 clones; approximately 86% were seen once. The V end was cut by 4 bases, the J end by 5 bases, with 9 bases between. Germline V gene data show CDR1 as SEHNR and CDR2 as FQNEAQ (reference sequence). This CDR3 has 12 amino acids. This record comes from a study of blood T cell repertoires in COVID-19. This sequence joins TRBV7-9 and TRBJ2-7; maybe TRBD2 (5 bases). This TCR was sampled from a woman aged 25-40 years who had recovered from COVID-19. The material sequenced was PBMCs or T cells enriched from blood (not recorded which). CDR3 coding DNA: TGTGCCAGCAGCTCCCCGGGAAACGAGCAGTACTTC. Translating it yields CASSSPGNEQYF.